This T cell receptor beta chain was documented in a study of blood T cell repertoires in COVID-19. Study as a whole: The United States, Italy and Spain were the sources of the acute and convalescent COVID-19 samples.

Authors' processing steps: How many nucleated cells were present was estimated from reference gene primer amplification. Method: immunoSEQ multiplex PCR; TCRdb's copy keeps in-frame clones and lacks some. The V and J calls and clone size are taken from that table; D and trimming were inferred from the DNA. The sample has roughly 140,000 clones, about nine tenths seen once. The CDR3 loop spans 13 amino acids. Per the germline V gene, CDR1 is LNHDA and CDR2 is SQIVND (reference sequence). V was cut by 3 bases and J by 8 bases, with 12 bases left in between. Sequenced: peripheral blood. The origin of this receptor is a man in his forties or fifties with active or convalescent COVID-19. The rearrangement joins TRBV19 to TRBJ2-3, with a possible D match to TRBD2 (5 bases). CDR3 coding DNA: TGTGCCAGTAGTATCGTGGGAGACGGTACGCAGTATTTT. Amino acid sequence: CASSIVGDGTQYF.